This T cell receptor beta chain was retrieved from a study of neoadjuvant anti-PD-1 for oral cavity cancer. Study-level points and caveats: Each response group had just three patients in TCR analyses. Treg/Th17 ratio rose with pretreatment blood and fell with post-treatment tumor TCRbeta clonality. Expansion of preexisting intratumoral clones was suggested to aid response.

Details on this clone: Its antigen is not identified.

Sequencing was performed with immunoSEQ multiplex PCR; in TCRdb, only in-frame clones are kept and a portion is missing. In the table there are 20,000 to 25,000 clones, 45% of which are singletons. This sample's time point: after neoadjuvant nivolumab, at surgical resection. Patients were newly diagnosed with stage II-IVA oral cavity squamous cell carcinoma without prior systemic or radiation treatment. This sample comprised tumor tissue, obtained after nivolumab (anti-PD-1) treatment. The sequence was obtained from a person between 40 and 85 years old with oral cavity squamous cell carcinoma.

The CDR3, as DNA: TGCGCCAGCAGCTTTGGGAGGATGAACACTGAAGCTTTCTTT. This sequence encodes CASSFGRMNTEAFF. The gene calls are TRBV5-1 and TRBJ1-1; D is unresolved. V lost 2 bases, J lost 0 bases, and 8 bases lay in between. The germline gives CDR1 SGHRS, CDR2 YFSETQ. This CDR3 contains 14 residues.